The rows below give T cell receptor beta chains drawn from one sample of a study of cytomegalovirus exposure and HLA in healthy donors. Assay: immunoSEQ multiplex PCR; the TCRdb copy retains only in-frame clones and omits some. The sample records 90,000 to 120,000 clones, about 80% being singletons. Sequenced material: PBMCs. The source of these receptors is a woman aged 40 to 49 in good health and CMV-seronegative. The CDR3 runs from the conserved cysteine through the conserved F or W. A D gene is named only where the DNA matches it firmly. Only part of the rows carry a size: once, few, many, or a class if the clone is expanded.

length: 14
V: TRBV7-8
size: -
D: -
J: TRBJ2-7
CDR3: CASSLGVRGYEQYF
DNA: TGTGCCAGCAGCTTAGGGGTAAGGGGCTACGAGCAGTACTTC

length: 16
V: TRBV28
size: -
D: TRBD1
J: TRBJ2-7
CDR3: CASSTRTGVNSYEQYF
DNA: TGTGCCAGCAGTACAAGGACAGGGGTCAATTCCTACGAGCAGTACTTC

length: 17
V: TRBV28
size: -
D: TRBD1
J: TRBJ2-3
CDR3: CASSYADRGRETDTQYF
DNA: TGTGCCAGCAGTTATGCTGACAGGGGGCGTGAGACAGATACGCAGTATTTT

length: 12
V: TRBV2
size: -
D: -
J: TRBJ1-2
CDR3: CASTPSGYGYTF
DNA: TGTGCCAGCACCCCAAGCGGGTATGGCTACACCTTC

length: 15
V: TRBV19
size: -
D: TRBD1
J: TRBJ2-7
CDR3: CASSIGGQRVYEQYF
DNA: TGTGCCAGTAGTATAGGGGGACAGCGAGTTTACGAGCAGTACTTC

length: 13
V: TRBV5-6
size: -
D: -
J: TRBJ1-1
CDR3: CASSLWGGTEAFF
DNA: TGTGCCAGCAGCTTGTGGGGGGGCACTGAAGCTTTCTTT

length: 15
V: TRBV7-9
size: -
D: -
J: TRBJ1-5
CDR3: CASSSGDPGNQPQHF
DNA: TGTGCCAGCAGCTCAGGGGACCCCGGCAATCAGCCCCAGCATTTT

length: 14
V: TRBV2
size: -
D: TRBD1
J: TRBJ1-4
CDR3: CASSEGTGVEKLFF
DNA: TGTGCCAGCAGTGAGGGGACAGGGGTGGAAAAACTGTTTTTT

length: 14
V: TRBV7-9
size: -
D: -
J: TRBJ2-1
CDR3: CASNPGVAKDEQFF
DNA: TGTGCCAGCAACCCCGGGGTAGCGAAGGATGAGCAGTTCTTC

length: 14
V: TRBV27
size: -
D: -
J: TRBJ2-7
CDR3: CASSPEVISYEQYF
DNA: TGTGCCAGCAGCCCAGAGGTAATCTCCTACGAGCAGTACTTC

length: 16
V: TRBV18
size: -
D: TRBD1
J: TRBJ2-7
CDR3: CASSPSSGQGSYEQYF
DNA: TGTGCCAGCTCACCTTCGTCGGGACAGGGGTCCTACGAGCAGTACTTC

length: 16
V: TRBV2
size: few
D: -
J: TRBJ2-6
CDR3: CASSEGWVSGANVLTF
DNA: TGTGCCAGCAGTGAGGGCTGGGTCTCTGGGGCCAACGTCCTGACTTTC

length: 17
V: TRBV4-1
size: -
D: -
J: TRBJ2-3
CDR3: CASSQAGAPRTTDTQYF
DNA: TGCGCCAGCAGCCAAGCTGGGGCTCCCCGAACTACAGATACGCAGTATTTT

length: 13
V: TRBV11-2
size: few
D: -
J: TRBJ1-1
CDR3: CASSFGPQGEAFF
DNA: TGTGCCAGCAGCTTCGGTCCCCAGGGTGAAGCTTTCTTT

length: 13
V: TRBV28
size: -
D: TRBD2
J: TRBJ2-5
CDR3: CASREGLAGGPHF
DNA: TGTGCCAGCCGAGAAGGACTAGCGGGAGGGCCGCACTTC

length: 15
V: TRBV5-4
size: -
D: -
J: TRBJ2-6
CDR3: CASSSKSSGANVLTF
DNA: TGTGCCAGCAGCTCCAAGAGCTCTGGGGCCAACGTCCTGACTTTC

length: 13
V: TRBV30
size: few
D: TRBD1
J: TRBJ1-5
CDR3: CAWTGGWGQPQHF
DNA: TGTGCCTGGACAGGGGGCTGGGGTCAGCCCCAGCATTTT

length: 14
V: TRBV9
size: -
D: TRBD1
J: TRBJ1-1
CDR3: CASSGGQGSTEAFF
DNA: TGTGCCAGCAGCGGGGGACAGGGATCCACTGAAGCTTTCTTT

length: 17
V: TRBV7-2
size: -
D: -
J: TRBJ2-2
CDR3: CASSLPPPTVRTGELFF
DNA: TGTGCCAGCAGCTTACCCCCCCCGACAGTCCGTACCGGGGAGCTGTTTTTT

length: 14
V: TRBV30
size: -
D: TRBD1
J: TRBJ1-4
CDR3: CAWSGTGVGEKLFF
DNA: TGTGCCTGGAGTGGGACAGGGGTTGGCGAAAAACTGTTTTTT

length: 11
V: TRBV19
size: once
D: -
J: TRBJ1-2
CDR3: CASIYGGGYTF
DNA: TGTGCCAGTATTTACGGGGGTGGCTACACCTTC

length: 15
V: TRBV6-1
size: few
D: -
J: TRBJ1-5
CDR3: CASSDWQGLNQPQHF
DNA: TGTGCCAGCAGTGACTGGCAGGGGCTCAATCAGCCCCAGCATTTT

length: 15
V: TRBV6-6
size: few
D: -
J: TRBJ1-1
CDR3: CASRVGGRSNTEAFF
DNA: TGTGCCAGCAGGGTGGGGGGTCGGTCGAACACTGAAGCTTTCTTT

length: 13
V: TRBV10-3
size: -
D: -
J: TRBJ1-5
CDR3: CAIRGGLNQPQHF
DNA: TGTGCCATCAGGGGGGGTCTCAATCAGCCCCAGCATTTT

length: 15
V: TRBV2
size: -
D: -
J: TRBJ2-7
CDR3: CASSEAGEGLNEQYF
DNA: TGTGCCAGCAGTGAAGCAGGGGAAGGACTAAACGAGCAGTACTTC

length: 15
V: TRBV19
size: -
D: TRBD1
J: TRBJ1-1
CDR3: CASSRSSGTVTEAFF
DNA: TGTGCCAGTAGCCGATCCTCCGGGACAGTCACTGAAGCTTTCTTT

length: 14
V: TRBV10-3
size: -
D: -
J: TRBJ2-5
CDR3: CAISERTAEGTQYF
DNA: TGTGCCATCAGTGAGCGGACAGCAGAAGGGACCCAGTACTTC

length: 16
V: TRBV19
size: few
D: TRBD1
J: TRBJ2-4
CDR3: CASRAGQERDKNIQYF
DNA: TGTGCCAGTAGGGCGGGACAGGAGAGGGACAAAAACATTCAGTACTTC

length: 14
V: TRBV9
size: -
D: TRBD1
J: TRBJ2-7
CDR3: CASSMGQASYEQYF
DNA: TGTGCCAGCAGCATGGGACAGGCGAGCTACGAGCAGTACTTC

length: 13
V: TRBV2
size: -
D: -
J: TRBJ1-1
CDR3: CASSEGRNTEAFF
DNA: TGTGCCAGCAGTGAAGGGAGGAACACTGAAGCTTTCTTT

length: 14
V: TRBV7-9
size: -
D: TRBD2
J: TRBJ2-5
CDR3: CASSLLAGGETQYF
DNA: TGTGCCAGCAGCTTACTAGCGGGGGGGGAGACCCAGTACTTC

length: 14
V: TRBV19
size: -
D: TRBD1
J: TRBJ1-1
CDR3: CASSTQGVRAEAFF
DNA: TGTGCCAGTAGTACACAGGGGGTTAGGGCTGAAGCTTTCTTT

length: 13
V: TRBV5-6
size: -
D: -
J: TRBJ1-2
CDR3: CASSTTALLGYTF
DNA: TGTGCCAGCAGCACAACAGCCCTTCTGGGCTACACCTTC

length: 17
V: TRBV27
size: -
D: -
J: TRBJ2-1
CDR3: CASSWVGPTRTYNEQFF
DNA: TGTGCCAGCAGCTGGGTGGGCCCTACCCGAACGTACAATGAGCAGTTCTTC

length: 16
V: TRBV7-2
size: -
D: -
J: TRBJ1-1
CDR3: CASSLVAGGVNTEAFF
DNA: TGTGCCAGCAGCTTGGTGGCCGGGGGAGTGAACACTGAAGCTTTCTTT

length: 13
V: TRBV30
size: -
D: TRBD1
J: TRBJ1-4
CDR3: CAFSGGTNEKLFF
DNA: TGTGCCTTTTCAGGGGGTACTAATGAAAAACTGTTTTTT

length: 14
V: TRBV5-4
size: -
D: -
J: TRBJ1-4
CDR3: CASSTIGKSEKLFF
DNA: TGTGCCAGCAGCACTATCGGGAAATCCGAAAAACTGTTTTTT

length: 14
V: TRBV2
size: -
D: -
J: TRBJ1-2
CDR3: CASSEGGNRYGYTF
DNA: TGTGCCAGCAGTGAAGGAGGGAATAGGTATGGCTACACCTTC

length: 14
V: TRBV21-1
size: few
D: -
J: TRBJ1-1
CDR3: CASSKGTENTEAFF
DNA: TGTGCCAGCAGCAAAGGGACAGAAAACACTGAAGCTTTCTTT

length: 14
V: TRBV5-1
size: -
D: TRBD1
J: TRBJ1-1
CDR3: CASSRTGTNTEAFF
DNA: TGCGCCAGCAGCCGGACAGGGACGAACACTGAAGCTTTCTTT

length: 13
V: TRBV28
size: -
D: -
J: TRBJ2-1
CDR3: CASRLDRNNEQFF
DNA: TGTGCCAGCAGACTAGACAGGAACAATGAGCAGTTCTTC

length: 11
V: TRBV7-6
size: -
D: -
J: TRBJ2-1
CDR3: CASSIREAQFF
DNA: TGTGCCAGCAGCATCAGGGAAGCCCAGTTCTTC

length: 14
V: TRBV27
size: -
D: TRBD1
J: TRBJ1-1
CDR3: CASSSLTGDTEAFF
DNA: TGTGCCAGCAGCTCCCTCACAGGGGACACTGAAGCTTTCTTT

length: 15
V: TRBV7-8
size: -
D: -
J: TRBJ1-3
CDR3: CASSLLGGAGNTIYF
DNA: TGTGCCAGCAGCTTATTAGGCGGAGCTGGAAACACCATATATTTT

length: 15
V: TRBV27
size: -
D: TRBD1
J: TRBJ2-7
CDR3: CASSVQKDRVHEQYF
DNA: TGTGCCAGCAGTGTCCAGAAGGACAGGGTCCACGAGCAGTACTTC

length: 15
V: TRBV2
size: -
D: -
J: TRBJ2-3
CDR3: CASSEIGGSTDTQYF
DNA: TGTGCCAGCAGTGAGATTGGCGGGAGCACAGATACGCAGTATTTT

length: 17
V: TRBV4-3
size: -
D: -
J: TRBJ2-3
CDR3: CASSQEFRGPAIDTQYF
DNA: TGCGCCAGCAGCCAGGAATTCAGGGGCCCGGCAATAGATACGCAGTATTTT

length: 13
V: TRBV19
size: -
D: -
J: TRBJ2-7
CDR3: CASKKASTGEQYF
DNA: TGTGCCAGTAAAAAGGCTAGTACAGGCGAGCAGTACTTC

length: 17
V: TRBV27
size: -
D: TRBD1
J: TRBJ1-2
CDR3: CASSLEYFGTGNYGYTF
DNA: TGTGCCAGCAGTTTAGAGTACTTTGGGACAGGGAACTATGGCTACACCTTC

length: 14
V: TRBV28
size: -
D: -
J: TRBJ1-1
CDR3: CASNLQALNTEAFF
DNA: TGTGCCAGCAACTTACAGGCGCTGAACACTGAAGCTTTCTTT

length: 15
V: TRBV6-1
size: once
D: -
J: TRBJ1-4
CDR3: CASSESGTGGSKLFF
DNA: TGTGCCAGCAGTGAATCGGGGACGGGGGGGTCGAAACTGTTTTTT

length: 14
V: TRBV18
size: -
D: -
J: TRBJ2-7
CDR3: CASSPPNGDYEQYF
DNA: TGTGCCAGCTCACCACCGAACGGGGACTACGAGCAGTACTTC

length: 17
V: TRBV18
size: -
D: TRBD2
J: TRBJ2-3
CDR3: CASSPLASGQGTDTQYF
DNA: TGTGCCAGCTCACCGTTGGCTAGCGGACAAGGCACAGATACGCAGTATTTT

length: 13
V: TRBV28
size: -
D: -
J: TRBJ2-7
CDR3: CASSFTTLDEQYF
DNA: TGTGCCAGCAGTTTTACCACCCTAGACGAGCAGTACTTC

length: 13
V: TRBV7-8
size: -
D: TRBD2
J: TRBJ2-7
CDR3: CASSGTSVGEQYF
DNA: TGTGCCAGCAGCGGGACTAGCGTCGGCGAGCAGTACTTC

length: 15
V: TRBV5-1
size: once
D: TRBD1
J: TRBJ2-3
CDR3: CASSTGTGRTDTQYF
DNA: TGCGCCAGCAGCACGGGGACAGGGAGGACAGATACGCAGTATTTT

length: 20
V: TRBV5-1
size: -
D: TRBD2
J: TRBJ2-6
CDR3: CASSLVAGESDNSGANVLTF
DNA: TGCGCCAGCAGCTTGGTAGCGGGAGAGTCCGATAACTCTGGGGCCAACGTCCTGACTTTC

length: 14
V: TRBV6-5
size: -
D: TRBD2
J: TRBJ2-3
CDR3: CASRSGGASDTQYF
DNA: TGTGCCAGCAGGAGCGGGGGGGCCTCTGATACGCAGTATTTT